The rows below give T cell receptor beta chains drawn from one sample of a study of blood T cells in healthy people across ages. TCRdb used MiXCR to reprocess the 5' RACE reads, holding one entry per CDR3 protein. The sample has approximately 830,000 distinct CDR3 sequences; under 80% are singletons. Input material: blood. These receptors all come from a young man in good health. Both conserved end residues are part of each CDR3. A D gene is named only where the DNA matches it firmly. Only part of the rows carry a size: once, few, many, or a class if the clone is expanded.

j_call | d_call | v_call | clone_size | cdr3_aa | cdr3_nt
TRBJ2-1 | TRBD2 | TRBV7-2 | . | CASNSGGEQFF | TGTGCCAGCAACTCCGGGGGGGAGCAGTTCTTC
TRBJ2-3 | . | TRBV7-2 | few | CASSPQVTDTQYF | TGTGCCAGCAGCCCTCAAGTCACAGATACGCAGTATTTT
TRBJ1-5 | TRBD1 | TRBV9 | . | CASSPGQGFEPQHF | TGCGCCAGCAGCCCCGGACAGGGGTTTGAGCCCCAGCATTTT
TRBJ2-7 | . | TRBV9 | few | CASSSGPSSYEQYF | TGTGCCAGCAGCTCGGGACCCTCGTCCTACGAGCAGTACTTC
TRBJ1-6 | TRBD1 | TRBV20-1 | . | CSAPGQAESPLHF | TGCAGTGCTCCAGGACAGGCAGAATCACCCCTCCACTTT
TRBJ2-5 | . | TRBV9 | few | CASSVATGPGQETQYF | TGTGCCAGCAGCGTAGCTACAGGGCCGGGACAAGAGACCCAGTACTTC
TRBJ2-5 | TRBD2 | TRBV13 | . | CASSGRLAGARETQYF | TGTGCCAGCAGCGGCAGACTAGCGGGGGCGCGAGAGACCCAGTACTTC
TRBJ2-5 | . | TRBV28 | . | CARSLGPDGTQYF | TGTGCCAGAAGCCTCGGCCCAGATGGAACCCAGTACTTC
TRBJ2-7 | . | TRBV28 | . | CASSLDRSYYEQYF | TGTGCCAGCAGCCTCGACAGATCATACTACGAGCAGTACTTC
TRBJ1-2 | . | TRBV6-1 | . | CASSDSPGADGYTF | TGTGCCAGCAGTGATTCCCCAGGGGCAGATGGCTACACCTTC
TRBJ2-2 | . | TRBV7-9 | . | CASSRRQVNTGELFF | TGTGCCAGCAGCCGACGACAGGTGAACACCGGGGAGCTGTTTTTT
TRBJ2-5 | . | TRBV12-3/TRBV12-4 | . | CASSFPGETQYF | TGTGCCAGCAGTTTCCCCGGGGAAACCCAGTACTTC
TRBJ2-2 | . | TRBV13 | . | CASSPNNAGRTGELFF | TGTGCCAGCAGCCCAAATAACGCCGGTCGCACCGGGGAGCTGTTTTTT
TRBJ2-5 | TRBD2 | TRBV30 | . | CARLAGAGETQYF | TGTGCCCGGCTAGCGGGGGCCGGTGAGACCCAGTACTTC
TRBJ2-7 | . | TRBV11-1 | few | CASSLERHISYEQYF | TGTGCCAGCAGCTTAGAGCGCCACATATCCTACGAGCAGTACTTC
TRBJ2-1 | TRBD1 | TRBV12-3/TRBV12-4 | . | CASRFNHLKDREVNKQFF | TGTGCCAGCAGATTTAATCATCTGAAGGACAGGGAGGTTAATAAGCAGTTCTTC
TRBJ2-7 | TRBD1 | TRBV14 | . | CASSQGRQGYSYEQYF | TGTGCCAGCAGCCAAGGGAGACAGGGGTACTCCTACGAGCAGTACTTC
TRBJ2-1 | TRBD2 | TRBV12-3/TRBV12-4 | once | CASSTTSGEYNEQFF | TGTGCCAGCAGTACGACTAGCGGGGAGTACAATGAGCAGTTCTTC
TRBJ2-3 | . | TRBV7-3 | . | CASSRARQSTDTQYF | TGTGCCAGCAGCCGGGCCCGACAAAGCACAGATACGCAGTATTTT
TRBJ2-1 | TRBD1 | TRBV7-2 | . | CASSFATGGGGNEQFF | TGTGCCAGCAGTTTTGCCACAGGGGGAGGTGGCAATGAGCAGTTCTTC
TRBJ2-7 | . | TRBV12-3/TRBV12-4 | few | CASNGGGLSYEQYF | TGTGCCAGTAACGGAGGGGGCTTGTCCTACGAGCAGTACTTC
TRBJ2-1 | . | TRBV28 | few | CASSLSPGGEQFF | TGTGCCAGCAGTTTATCTCCCGGCGGGGAGCAGTTCTTC